The 10 T cell receptor beta chains reported below all come from one sample, sequenced in a study of cytomegalovirus exposure and HLA in healthy donors (dated by TCRdb to 2015 to 2018). Library creation used the immunoSEQ multiplex PCR assay. For the multiplex PCR, a mixture combining 60 forward primers for TCR Vbeta segments and 13 reverse primers for TCR Jbeta segments was used. TCRdb took this table from immuneACCESS and kept in-frame rearrangements with V and J called. Such tables lack part of the clones; where checked against another copy, unresolved V genes explain under half of the gap, and the rest is unexplained. The sample records around 120,000 clones, around 78% of which are singletons. The ten largest clones take up about 1.7% of the sample. Sequencing used PBMCs. These receptors were obtained from a woman aged 50 to 60 in good health and CMV-seronegative.

This chain joins TRBV11-1 and TRBJ2-1, with 13 bases lining up with TRBD2. CDR3 length: 16 residues. Trimming cost V 4 bases and J 10 bases; bases outside gene matches: 10. Germline assignment: CDR1 SGHAT and CDR2 FQDESV (reference sequence). The CDR3 DNA sequence: TGTGCCAGCAGCTCGGCCGGACTAGCGGGAGTGAACGAGCAGTTCTTC. This encodes CASSSAGLAGVNEQFF.

The rearrangement uses TRBV27 and TRBJ1-2, with 11 bases identical to TRBD1. CDR1 MNHEY and CDR2 SMNVEV come from the germline V gene (reference sequence). J lost 5 bases, V lost 6 bases, and 14 bases had no gene match. There are 17 residues in the CDR3. CDR3: CASSVRAPGQGGYGYTF. The DNA for the CDR3 is TGTGCCAGCAGCGTTAGGGCTCCGGGACAGGGGGGTTATGGCTACACCTTC.

The V and J genes are TRBV19 and TRBJ2-1, with 8 bases that match TRBD1. Trimming at V came to 10 bases and at J to 2 bases, leaving 13 bases not matched to a gene. This CDR3 spans 16 amino acids. Germline V gene data show CDR1 as LNHDA and CDR2 as SQIVND (reference sequence). CDR3 protein: CATRQQGGITYNEQFF. The CDR3 DNA is TGTGCCACCCGACAACAGGGGGGAATTACCTACAATGAGCAGTTCTTC.

This chain connects TRBV18 to TRBJ1-5, with TRBD1 identical over 11 bases. CDR3 length: 16 amino acids. The germline CDR1 and CDR2 sequences are KGHSH and LQKENI. After removal of 5 bases from V and 5 bases from J, the junction contained 8 bases not matched to a gene. CDR3 nucleotides: TGTGCCAGCTCAAACCGGAGGGGACAGGGGGATCAGCCCCAGCATTTT. Translating gives CASSNRRGQGDQPQHF. Full variable domain (missing parts from reference TRBV18 and TRBJ1-5): NAGVMQNPRHLVRRRGQEARLRCSPMKGHSHVYWYRQLPEEGLKFMVYLQKENIIDESGMPKERFSAEFPKEGPSILRIQQVVRGDSAAYFCASSNRRGQGDQPQHFGDGTRLSIL.

V is TRBV4-1 and J is TRBJ2-1, with TRBD1 identical over 7 bases. The CDR3 loop spans 19 amino acids. Germline CDR1 and CDR2: MGHRA and YSYEKL. V lost 0 bases and J lost 4; bases outside the gene matches: 15. CDR3 sequence: CASSQENPLLRTGYNEQFF. CDR3 bases: TGCGCCAGCAGCCAAGAAAATCCCCTTCTGCGGACAGGTTACAATGAGCAGTTCTTC.

The chain has TRBV7-9 and TRBJ1-2; maybe TRBD1 (5 bases). V lost 3 bases and J 7 bases, leaving 9 bases between the germline ends. The germline CDR1 and CDR2 sequences are SEHNR and FQNEAQ (reference sequence). The CDR3 is 12 amino acids. In DNA form, the CDR3 reads TGTGCCAGCAGCTTTAGCCAGGGTGGCTACACCTTC. Protein product: CASSFSQGGYTF.

The chain joins TRBV5-1 to TRBJ2-7, with 9 bases identical to TRBD1. Per the germline V gene, CDR1 is SGHRS and CDR2 is YFSETQ. V was pared by 2 bases and J by 5 bases, with 17 bases of the junction left unmatched. CDR3 length: 18 amino acids. CDR3 DNA sequence: TGCGCCAGCAGCTTTTCACCTCAAACCGGGACAGGGCATAACGAGCAGTACTTC. Amino acid sequence: CASSFSPQTGTGHNEQYF.

CDR3 sequence: CASRLLGGTGELFF. CDR3 DNA sequence: TGTGCCAGCAGACTCTTAGGAGGCACCGGGGAGCTGTTTTTT. The chain links TRBV6-1 to TRBJ2-2; D perhaps matches TRBD2 (5 bases). V gave up 6 bases and J gave up 4 bases, with 12 bases separating them. The CDR3 runs 14 residues. Germline assignment: CDR1 MNHNS and CDR2 SASEGT.

CDR3 in DNA: TGCGCCAGCAGCCAAGAACCCTCGGGACTAGTAAATGAGCAGTTCTTC. It encodes CASSQEPSGLVNEQFF. V usage is TRBV4-3 and J usage is TRBJ2-1; 8 nucleotides agree with TRBD2. With V trimmed by 0 bases and J by 7 bases, 8 bases remained unmatched. CDR3 size: 16 residues. From germline, CDR1 is LGHNA and CDR2 YSLEER.

The gene calls are TRBV6-5 and TRBJ1-2; TRBD1 aligns across 8 bases. The CDR3 extends over 13 amino acids. CDR1 MNHEY and CDR2 SVGAGI come from the germline V gene. Trimming cost V 7 bases and J 7 bases; bases outside gene matches: 8. This CDR3 reads CASTEDRVTGYTF. The CDR3 DNA reads as TGTGCCAGCACCGAGGACAGGGTGACTGGCTACACCTTC.